This T cell receptor beta chain was retrieved from a study of neurological immune-mediated disorders. Per the germline V gene, CDR1 is SGHKS and CDR2 is YYEKEE (reference sequence). Trimming stripped 0 bases from V and 1 base from J, with 5 bases between. The CDR3 is 15 residues long. This clonotype has at least ten counts. TCRdb ran MiXCR on the 5' RACE reads and lists one entry per CDR3 protein. Here the sample spans over 35,000 distinct CDR3 sequences, more than 2% being singletons. Material for sequencing was PBMCs. This chain joins TRBV5-5 and TRBJ2-6, with D perhaps given as TRBD1 or TRBD2 (5 bases each). The TCR was taken from a man in his forties or fifties with multiple sclerosis. The CDR3 here is CASSLGGSGANVLTF. In nucleotides, the CDR3 is TGTGCCAGCAGCTTGGGGGGGTCTGGGGCCAACGTCCTGACTTTC.